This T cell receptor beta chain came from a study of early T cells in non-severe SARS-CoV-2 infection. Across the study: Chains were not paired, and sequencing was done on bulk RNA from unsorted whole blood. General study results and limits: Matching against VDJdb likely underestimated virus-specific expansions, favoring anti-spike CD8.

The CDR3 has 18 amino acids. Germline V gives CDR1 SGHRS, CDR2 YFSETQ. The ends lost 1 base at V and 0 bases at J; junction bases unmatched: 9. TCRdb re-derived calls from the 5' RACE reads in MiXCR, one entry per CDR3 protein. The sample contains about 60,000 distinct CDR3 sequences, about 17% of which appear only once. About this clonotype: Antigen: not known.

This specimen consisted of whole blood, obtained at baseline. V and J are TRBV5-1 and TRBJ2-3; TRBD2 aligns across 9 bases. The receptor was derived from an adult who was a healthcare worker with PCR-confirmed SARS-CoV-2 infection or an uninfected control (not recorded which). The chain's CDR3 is CASSLSGTSRLSTDTQYF. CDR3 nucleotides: TGCGCCAGCAGCTTGTCCGGGACTAGCCGCCTTAGCACAGATACGCAGTATTTT.